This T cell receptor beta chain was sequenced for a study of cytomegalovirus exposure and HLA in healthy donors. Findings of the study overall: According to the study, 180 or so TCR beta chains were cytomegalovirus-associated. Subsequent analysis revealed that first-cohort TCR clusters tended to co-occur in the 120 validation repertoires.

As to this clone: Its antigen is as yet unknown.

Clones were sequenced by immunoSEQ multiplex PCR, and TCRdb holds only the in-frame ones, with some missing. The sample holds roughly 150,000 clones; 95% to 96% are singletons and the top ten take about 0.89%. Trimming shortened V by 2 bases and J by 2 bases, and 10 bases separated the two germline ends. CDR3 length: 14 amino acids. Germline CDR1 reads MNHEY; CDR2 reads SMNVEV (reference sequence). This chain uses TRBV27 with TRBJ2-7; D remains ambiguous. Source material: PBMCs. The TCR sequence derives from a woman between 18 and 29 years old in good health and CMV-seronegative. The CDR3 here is CASSLTGQPYEQYF. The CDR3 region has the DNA TGTGCCAGCAGTTTAACTGGTCAACCCTACGAGCAGTACTTC.